This T cell receptor (beta chain) was sequenced for a study of lymphopenia after photon versus proton radiotherapy. Notes on the study in general: Post-nadir diversity loss with photons came from oligoclonal expansion, particularly CD8+ Temra cells. A bigger post-nadir fall in TCR diversity correlated inversely with survival time in deceased patients.

Turning to this clone: Its specificity is not known.

Assay: immunoSEQ multiplex PCR; the TCRdb copy retains only in-frame clones and omits some. The table shows just over 40,000 clones, with 70% to 90% occurring only once. This CDR3 comprises 16 residues. Germline CDR1 is SNHLY and CDR2 is FYNNEI. With V trimmed by 5 bases and J by 4 bases, 7 bases remained unmatched. The rearrangement links TRBV2 to TRBJ2-3; 12 bases line up with TRBD1. This TCR came from a woman in her 70s with pancreatic cancer. Some clones in this sample may be carry-over from other donors' samples. The material sequenced was peripheral blood, taken from a patient treated with proton-based radiotherapy. The CDR3: CASSPDGTGGADTQYF. CDR3 coding DNA: TGTGCCAGCAGTCCAGACGGGACAGGGGGCGCAGATACGCAGTATTTT. The complete variable domain, with remaining parts taken from reference TRBV2 and TRBJ2-3, reads EPEVTQTPSHQVTQMGQEVILRCVPISNHLYFYWYRQILGQKVEFLVSFYNNEISEKSEIFDDQFSVERPDGSNFTLKIRSTKLEDSAMYFCASSPDGTGGADTQYFGPGTRLTVL.